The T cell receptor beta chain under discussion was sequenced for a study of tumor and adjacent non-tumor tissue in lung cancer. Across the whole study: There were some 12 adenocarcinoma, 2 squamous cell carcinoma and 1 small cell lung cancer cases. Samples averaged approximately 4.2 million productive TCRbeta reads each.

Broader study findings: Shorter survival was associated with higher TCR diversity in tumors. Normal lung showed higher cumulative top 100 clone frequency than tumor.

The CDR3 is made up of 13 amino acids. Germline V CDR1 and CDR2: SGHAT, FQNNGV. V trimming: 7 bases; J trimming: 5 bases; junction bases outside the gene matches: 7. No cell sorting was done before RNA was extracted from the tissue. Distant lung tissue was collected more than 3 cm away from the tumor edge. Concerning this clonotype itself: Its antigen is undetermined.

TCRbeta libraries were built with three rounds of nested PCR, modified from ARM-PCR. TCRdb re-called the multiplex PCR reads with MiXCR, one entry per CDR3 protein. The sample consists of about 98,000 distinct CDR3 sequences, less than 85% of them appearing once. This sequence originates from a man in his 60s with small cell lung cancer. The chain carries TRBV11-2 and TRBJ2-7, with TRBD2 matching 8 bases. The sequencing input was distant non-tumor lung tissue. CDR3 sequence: CASTPGLGNEQYF. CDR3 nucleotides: TGTGCCAGCACCCCGGGACTAGGGAACGAGCAGTACTTC.